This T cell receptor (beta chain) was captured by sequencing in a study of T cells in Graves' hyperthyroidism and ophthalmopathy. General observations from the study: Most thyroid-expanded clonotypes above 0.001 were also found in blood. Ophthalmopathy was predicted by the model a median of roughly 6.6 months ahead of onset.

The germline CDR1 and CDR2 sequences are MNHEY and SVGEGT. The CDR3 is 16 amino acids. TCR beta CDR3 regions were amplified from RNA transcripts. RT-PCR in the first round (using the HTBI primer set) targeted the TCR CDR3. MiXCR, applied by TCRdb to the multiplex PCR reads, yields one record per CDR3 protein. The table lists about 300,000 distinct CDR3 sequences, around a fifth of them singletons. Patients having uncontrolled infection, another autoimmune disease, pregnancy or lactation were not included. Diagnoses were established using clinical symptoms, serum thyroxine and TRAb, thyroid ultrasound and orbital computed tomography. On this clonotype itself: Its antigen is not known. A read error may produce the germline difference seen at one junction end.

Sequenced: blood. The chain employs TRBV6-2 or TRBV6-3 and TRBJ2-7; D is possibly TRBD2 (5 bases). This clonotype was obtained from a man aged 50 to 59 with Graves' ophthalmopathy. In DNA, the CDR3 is TGCGCCAGCAGGAAAGAAGGAGGCCTGACGAGTTACGAGCAGTACTTC. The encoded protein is CASRKEGGLTSYEQYF.